Below are 17 T cell receptor beta chains sequenced from a single sample in a study of early T cells in non-severe SARS-CoV-2 infection. MiXCR, run by TCRdb on the 5' RACE reads, gives a single entry per CDR3 protein. The sample comprises 35,000 to 50,000 distinct CDR3 sequences, about 5.9% of which are singletons, and about 8.3% rests with the top ten. The starting material was whole blood, obtained at baseline. Source of these receptors: an adult who was a healthcare worker with PCR-confirmed SARS-CoV-2 infection or an uninfected control (not recorded which).

Concerning this clonotype itself: This likely comes from a read error, as the CDR3 has no conserved phenylalanine or tryptophan at its end. V usage is TRBV11-2 and J usage is TRBJ2-1, with D possibly matching TRBD2 (5 bases). CDR3 length: 13 residues. Trimming stripped 1 base from V and 8 bases from J, with 9 bases between. Germline V CDR1 and CDR2: SGHAT, FQNNGV. The CDR3 here is CASSLAPADEQFS. Written as DNA, the CDR3 is TGTGCCAGCAGCTTAGCGCCAGCGGATGAGCAGTTCTCC.

This clonotype was seen a few times. The chain links TRBV14 to TRBJ2-7; D may correspond to TRBD1 or TRBD2 (5 bases each). CDR3 size: 14 residues. The V gene lost 0 bases and the J gene lost 6 bases, with 12 bases spanning the gap. Germline CDR1 is SGHDN and CDR2 is FVKESK. The CDR3 nucleotides read TGTGCCAGCAGCCAAGATTTCACGGGGACCGAGCAGTACTTC. Its protein is CASSQDFTGTEQYF.

The chain joins TRBV18 to TRBJ2-7, with 7 bases that match TRBD2. Losses at the gene ends were 1 base for V and 5 bases for J; bases not matched to a gene: 5. CDR1 and CDR2 from the germline V gene are KGHSH and LQKENI. The CDR3 has 14 amino acids. In DNA, the CDR3 is TGTGCCAGCTCACCACGGGAGGGGATCCACGAGCAGTACTTC. The encoded protein is CASSPREGIHEQYF.

This clonotype came up many times. This chain connects TRBV5-4 to TRBJ1-2; TRBD1 might be the D (6 bases). Germline CDR1 SGHNT, CDR2 YYREEE (reference sequence). V was pared by 4 bases and J by 6 bases, with 19 bases between. This CDR3 has 15 residues. The CDR3 bases are TGTGCCAGCAGCCTATCAACAGGGAGGTTCAATGGCTACACCTTC. Encoded protein: CASSLSTGRFNGYTF.

This clonotype was found many times. The chain uses TRBV6-5 and TRBJ2-2, with unresolved D. The CDR3 totals 13 residues. Looked up from germline, CDR1 is MNHEY and CDR2 is SVGAGI. Trimming shortened V by 7 bases and J by 3 bases, and 9 bases separated the two germline ends. The CDR3 DNA follows: TGTGCCAGCAATAAGCACGACACCGGGGAGCTGTTTTTT. Translation: CASNKHDTGELFF.

At least ten counts were recorded for this clonotype. CDR3 in amino acids: CSARAGGAGGQYF. CDR3 bases: TGCAGTGCTAGAGCGGGGGGGGCCGGCGGTCAGTACTTC. This sequence joins TRBV20-1 and TRBJ2-7; TRBD2 matches 8 bases. The V and J ends lost 1 base and 10 bases, in that order; junction bases with no gene match: 9. The germline V gene encodes CDR1 DFQATT and CDR2 SNEGSKA (reference sequence). The CDR3 spans 13 residues.

This clonotype was found many times. The V gene is TRBV20-1, the J gene TRBJ2-1; perhaps TRBD2 as D (7 bases). Germline CDR1 and CDR2: DFQATT and SNEGSKA (reference sequence). Trimming cost V 2 bases and J 0 bases, with 32 bases left between them. This CDR3 is built from 22 residues. CDR3 nucleotide sequence: TGCAGTGCTAGATCGTCGGACCTCCCGGCGGGGGCATCTCATTACTCCTACAATGAGCAGTTCTTC. Translation gives CSARSSDLPAGASHYSYNEQFF.

In this sample, this clonotype turned up a few times. This rearrangement joins TRBV19 to TRBJ2-5; tentative D call: TRBD1 (7 bases). The CDR3 has 15 amino acids. V was shortened by 5 bases and J by 5 bases, with 18 bases between the two germline ends. In germline, CDR1 is LNHDA, CDR2 SQIVND (reference sequence). CDR3 loop: CASSPAQGGWETQYF. The CDR3 coding sequence is TGTGCCAGTAGTCCCGCCCAGGGGGGTTGGGAGACCCAGTACTTC.

A few counts support this clonotype. This chain connects TRBV6-6 to TRBJ1-1, with 9 nucleotides matching TRBD1. The V gene's germline CDR1 is MNHNY and CDR2 SVGAGI (reference sequence). The CDR3 contains 14 residues. Trimming cost V 6 bases and J 3 bases; bases outside gene matches: 5. The CDR3 loop is CASRTGGTYTEAFF. DNA for the CDR3: TGTGCCAGCAGAACAGGGGGCACATACACTGAAGCTTTCTTT.

This clonotype was counted many times. This chain links TRBV20-1 with TRBJ2-5; tentatively, D is TRBD1 (5 bases). CDR3 length: 15 residues. The V end lost 0 bases, the J end lost 4 bases, and 15 bases lay between the germline ends. CDR1 is DFQATT, CDR2 SNEGSKA, per germline (reference sequence). In nucleotides, the CDR3 is TGCAGTGCTAGAGAGGCCACTTCAGGGTTAGAGACCCAGTACTTC. Encoded protein: CSAREATSGLETQYF.

This clonotype was seen a few times. This chain uses TRBV29-1 with TRBJ2-3, with D hard to call. CDR3 length equals 12 residues. Germline V gene lookup returns CDR1 SQVTM and CDR2 ANQGSEA. Deletions cut 1 base from V and 7 bases from J, with 9 bases between. CDR3 amino acids: CSVEASGNTQYF. DNA of the CDR3: TGCAGCGTTGAAGCGTCTGGGAATACGCAGTATTTT.

This clonotype was observed many times. The V call is TRBV4-3, the J call TRBJ2-1; TRBD1 aligns across 7 bases. Germline assignment: CDR1 LGHNA and CDR2 YSLEER. The V and J ends lost 4 bases and 4 bases, in that order; junction bases with no gene match: 7. The CDR3 runs 15 residues. The CDR3 DNA is TGCGCCAGCAGCCCTAGGGGGCCGAGTTACAATGAGCAGTTCTTC. Protein: CASSPRGPSYNEQFF.

This clonotype was found a few times. The chain joins TRBV10-3 to TRBJ2-3, with unresolved D. This CDR3 is built from 15 residues. Per the germline V gene, CDR1 is ENHRY and CDR2 is SYGVKD. Trimming left V 0 bases short and J 3 bases short, with 10 bases between. The CDR3 region is CAISESKAQTDTQYF. CDR3 nucleotides: TGTGCCATCAGTGAGTCGAAGGCGCAAACAGATACGCAGTATTTT.

The chain employs TRBV7-2 and TRBJ1-5; D not resolved. This CDR3 has 14 residues. Trimming shortened V by 5 bases and J by 1 base, and 9 bases separated the two germline ends. Germline assignment: CDR1 SGHTA and CDR2 FQGNSA. The CDR3 coding sequence is TGTGCCAGCAGCCCAGGACCGAGCAATCAGCCCCAGCATTTT. Amino acids: CASSPGPSNQPQHF.

This clonotype was recorded at least ten times. CDR3 coding DNA: TGTGCCAGCTCACAATCCCAGGGTGGCTATGGCTACACCTTC. It specifies CASSQSQGGYGYTF. The rearrangement joins TRBV18 to TRBJ1-2; D might be TRBD1 (5 bases). The CDR3 totals 14 residues. The V gene's germline CDR1 is KGHSH and CDR2 LQKENI. V lost 4 bases, J lost 4 bases, and 13 bases lay in between. Based on the CDR3 plus reference TRBV18 and TRBJ1-2, the full variable domain is NAGVMQNPRHLVRRRGQEARLRCSPMKGHSHVYWYRQLPEEGLKFMVYLQKENIIDESGMPKERFSAEFPKEGPSILRIQQVVRGDSAAYFCASSQSQGGYGYTFGSGTRLTVV.

The chain recombines TRBV12-3 or TRBV12-4 with TRBJ2-1, with TRBD1 matching over 9 bases. CDR3 length: 16 amino acids. Losses at the gene ends were 5 bases for V and 6 bases for J; bases not matched to a gene: 11. The CDR3 region is CASSPVRDRVFNEQFF. CDR3 sequence (DNA): TGTGCCAGCAGTCCCGTCCGGGACAGGGTCTTCAATGAGCAGTTCTTC.

This clonotype was observed a few times. The chain combines TRBV29-1 with TRBJ1-1; no clear D gene. Trimming left V 1 base short and J 5 bases short, with 5 bases between. The CDR3 runs 11 residues. CDR1 and CDR2 (germline): SQVTM, ANQGSEA. CDR3 loop: CSVEGGTEAFF. The CDR3 region has the DNA TGCAGCGTTGAAGGGGGTACTGAAGCTTTCTTT.